These T cell receptor beta chains were read from a single sample in a study of shared clonotypes between healthy human individuals. Method: immunoSEQ multiplex PCR; TCRdb's copy keeps in-frame clones and lacks some. Counted here are approximately 87,000 clones, about 63% occurring once; the ten biggest clones make up around 52%. Specimen: memory CD8+ T cells sorted from blood. These receptors all stem from a man aged 30 to 45 in good health. Each CDR3 is given with its conserved first and last residue. A D gene is named only where the DNA matches it firmly. Not all rows give a size; the values are once, few, many and, for expanded clones, a class.

CDR3 length	V gene	J gene	clone size	D gene	CDR3 DNA	CDR3 protein
15	TRBV5-4	TRBJ1-2	-	-	TGTGCCAGCAGCCGCCAGGCGCCAACAGCGGCTGGCTACACCTTC	CASSRQAPTAAGYTF
15	TRBV28	TRBJ1-4	few	TRBD1	TGTGCCAGCAGTTTACCCGGGACAGGGCGTGAAAAACTGTTTTTT	CASSLPGTGREKLFF
13	TRBV9	TRBJ2-7	-	-	TGTGCCAGCCCCCCAATACCCTCCTACGAGCAGTACTTC	CASPPIPSYEQYF
17	TRBV7-9	TRBJ2-2	-	TRBD1	TGTGCCAGCAGCTTTAGCAGGGGATCAGGGGGCACCGGGGAGCTGTTTTTT	CASSFSRGSGGTGELFF
13	TRBV28	TRBJ2-7	once	-	TGTGCCAGCACTACGTGGGGGTCTTACGAGCAGTACTTC	CASTTWGSYEQYF
15	TRBV10-3	TRBJ2-1	few	-	TGTGCCATCAGTGTGGAGGGAGTGGGACAATATGAGCAGTTCTTC	CAISVEGVGQYEQFF
14	TRBV9	TRBJ2-2	-	-	TGTGCCAGCACCCTGATTAGTAACACCGGGGAGCTGTTTTTT	CASTLISNTGELFF
14	TRBV5-3	TRBJ1-2	-	-	TGTGCCAGAAGTTCCGATATTGGGGTTTGTGGCTACACCTTC	CARSSDIGVCGYTF
15	TRBV6-1	TRBJ2-7	-	TRBD1	TGTGCCAGGCCAACTTCCGGGACAGGGGTAGACGAGCAGTACTTC	CARPTSGTGVDEQYF
14	TRBV15	TRBJ2-1	-	-	TGTGCCACCAGCAGAGATCTGAGCTACAATGAGCAGTTCTTC	CATSRDLSYNEQFF
16	TRBV7-9	TRBJ2-7	-	TRBD2	TGTGCCAGCAGCTCCATAGCGGGAGGGGCCGCCTACGAGCAGTACTTC	CASSSIAGGAAYEQYF
11	TRBV28	TRBJ2-1	-	-	TGTGCCAGCGGTAAAAGGTCTGAGCAGTTCTTC	CASGKRSEQFF
16	TRBV28	TRBJ1-1	few	TRBD1	TGTGCCAGCAGCCCCCGACAGGGGCTAGCGGACACTGAAGCTTTCTTT	CASSPRQGLADTEAFF
17	TRBV5-1	TRBJ1-4	-	-	TGCGCCACCTCACCTCAGGGGCGGCTAGCAACTAATGAAAAACTGTTTTTT	CATSPQGRLATNEKLFF
17	TRBV27	TRBJ2-5	-	-	TGTGCCAGCAGTCCGCGCCACCGGGTCCCGCCCCGAGAGACCCAGTACTTC	CASSPRHRVPPRETQYF
14	TRBV6-5	TRBJ1-2	-	-	TGTGCCAGCAGTTACGATACGGGGGCGGGAGGCTACACCTTC	CASSYDTGAGGYTF
15	TRBV11-2	TRBJ2-1	-	TRBD2	TGTGCCAGCAGCTTAGGGCGGGAGCCGATTAATGAGCAGTTCTTC	CASSLGREPINEQFF
13	TRBV6-5	TRBJ2-1	-	-	TGTGCCAGCAGTTACTCCTCGGGAAATGAGCAGTTCTTC	CASSYSSGNEQFF
13	TRBV5-8	TRBJ1-3	-	-	TGTGCCAGCAGCTCATTAGTCAGAAAGATCCGGCCATTT	CASSSLVRKIRPF
19	TRBV7-8	TRBJ2-1	-	-	TGTGCCAGCAGCTATTTTTTTTGGGGGGAGCCTTTCTCCTACAATGAGCAGTTCTTC	CASSYFFWGEPFSYNEQFF
12	TRBV7-9	TRBJ2-7	once	-	TGTGCCAGCAGCTTAGGACTACAGGGCCCGTACTTC	CASSLGLQGPYF
13	TRBV28	TRBJ2-7	-	TRBD1	TGTGCCAGCCGAGGGGGCTTGATCTACGAGCAGTACTTC	CASRGGLIYEQYF
13	TRBV19	TRBJ2-7	once	-	TGTGCCAGTAGTACCCGGGACCGGTCCGAGCAGTACTTC	CASSTRDRSEQYF
15	TRBV6-1	TRBJ2-1	-	TRBD2	TGTGCCAGCAATCCTAGCGGTCCCGGTGGGAATGAGCAGTTCTTC	CASNPSGPGGNEQFF